Listed here are 22 T cell receptor beta chains from one sample, sequenced in a study of blood T cell repertoires in COVID-19. TCRdb's copy holds only in-frame clones and misses some; the assay was immunoSEQ multiplex PCR. The data hold under 500,000 clones, with 75% to 90% observed a single time. The sequenced material came from peripheral blood. Receptors originate from a young woman with acute or convalescent COVID-19.

The chain links TRBV6-5 to TRBJ2-7, with a weak D call TRBD2 (5 bases). The CDR3 extends over 12 amino acids. Germline V lookup: CDR1 MNHEY, CDR2 SVGAGI. With 0 bases removed from V and 7 bases from J, the gap between germline ends came to 7 bases. CDR3 nucleotide sequence: TGTGCCAGCAGTTACTCTGGCGGGGAGCAGTACTTC. It yields the protein CASSYSGGEQYF.

The rearrangement uses TRBV9 and TRBJ2-3, with 9 bases matching TRBD2. CDR1 is SGDLS and CDR2 is YYNGEE in the germline V gene. V shed 3 bases, J shed 2 bases, and the junction held 10 bases outside the gene matches. CDR3 length equals 17 residues. The CDR3 DNA reads TGTGCCAGCAGCGGAAGCGGGGGGTTAACCCCCACAGATACGCAGTATTTT. As protein: CASSGSGGLTPTDTQYF.

The rearrangement joins TRBV28 to TRBJ2-7; tentatively, D is TRBD1 (7 bases). Between the trimmed V and J ends, which lost 5 bases and 3 bases, there was a span of 17 bases. Germline V gene sequence: CDR1 MDHEN, CDR2 SYDVKM. The CDR3 has 15 amino acids. This CDR3 reads CASSRFRQGGYEQYF. The CDR3 nucleotides are TGTGCCAGCAGTCGATTTCGACAGGGAGGCTACGAGCAGTACTTC.

The V gene is TRBV10-1, the J gene TRBJ2-1, with 10 bases matching TRBD1. Unmatched junction bases numbered 3, after V lost 0 bases and J lost 4 bases. This CDR3 contains 16 residues. The germline gives CDR1 WNHNN, CDR2 SYGVQD (reference sequence). CDR3 in DNA: TGCGCCAGCAGTGAGTCGAAGGGACAGGGGTACAATGAGCAGTTCTTC. Protein product: CASSESKGQGYNEQFF.

The chain uses TRBV28 and TRBJ2-4; 8 positions agree with TRBD1. CDR1 is MDHEN, CDR2 SYDVKM, per germline. V lost 2 bases and J lost 9; bases outside the gene matches: 3. This CDR3 is built from 13 residues. The CDR3 bases are TGTGCCAGCAGTTTAGGACAGGGACGCATTCAGTACTTC. This gives the protein CASSLGQGRIQYF.

The chain employs TRBV5-1 and TRBJ1-1; D is uncertain. CDR3 length: 15 residues. V was trimmed by 1 base and J by 4 bases, leaving 14 bases between them. Germline values: CDR1 SGHRS, CDR2 YFSETQ. CDR3 DNA sequence: TGCGCCAGCAGCTTGTCTCTCACACGGGGCACTGAAGCTTTCTTT. This translates into CASSLSLTRGTEAFF. The whole variable domain, filled in from reference TRBV5-1 and TRBJ1-1, reads KAGVTQTPRYLIKTRGQQVTLSCSPISGHRSVSWYQQTPGQGLQFLFEYFSETQRNKGNFPGRFSGRQFSNSRSEMNVSTLELGDSALYLCASSLSLTRGTEAFFGQGTRLTVV.

The V and J genes are TRBV6-1 and TRBJ1-5; D is undetermined. Germline assignment: CDR1 MNHNS and CDR2 SASEGT. V was cut by 2 bases and J by 0 bases, with 8 bases left in between. The length of the CDR3 is 15 residues. Here the CDR3 reads CASSELVDSNQPQHF. CDR3 in DNA: TGTGCCAGCAGTGAATTGGTAGATAGCAATCAGCCCCAGCATTTT.

The J gene is TRBJ2-1, the V gene TRBV5-6; D is undetermined. CDR1 is SGHDT, CDR2 YYEEEE, per germline. This CDR3 has 15 amino acids. Trimming pared 4 bases from V and 0 bases from J, leaving 11 bases between. CDR3 protein: CASSPTASSYNEQFF. The CDR3 DNA reads as TGTGCCAGCAGCCCCACAGCAAGCTCCTACAATGAGCAGTTCTTC.

This chain connects TRBV28 to TRBJ1-1, with D tentatively TRBD1 (5 bases). Trimming removed 7 bases from V and 1 base from J, with 10 bases in between. The CDR3 is made up of 13 amino acids. Germline CDR1 is MDHEN and CDR2 is SYDVKM. The CDR3 sequence is CASTQTANTEAFF. The CDR3 nucleotides are TGTGCCAGCACCCAGACAGCGAACACTGAAGCTTTCTTT. The whole variable domain, remainder taken from reference TRBV28 and TRBJ1-1, is DVKVTQSSRYLVKRTGEKVFLECVQDMDHENMFWYRQDPGLGLRLIYFSYDVKMKEKGDIPEGYSVSREKKERFSLILESASTNQTSMYLCASTQTANTEAFFGQGTRLTVV.

This rearrangement joins TRBV9 to TRBJ2-3; 9 nucleotides match TRBD2. CDR1 is SGDLS, CDR2 YYNGEE, per germline. This CDR3 contains 15 residues. The V and J ends lost 7 bases and 6 bases, in that order; junction bases with no gene match: 12. The CDR3 sequence: CASSASGDLVDTQYF. The CDR3 DNA reads as TGTGCCAGCTCGGCTAGCGGGGACTTAGTGGATACGCAGTATTTT.

The chain uses TRBV7-6 and TRBJ2-5, with 8 bases identical to TRBD1. CDR3 length: 14 amino acids. In germline, CDR1 is SGHVS, CDR2 FNYEAQ. Trimming at V came to 5 bases and at J to 5 bases, leaving 7 bases not matched to a gene. CDR3 sequence (DNA): TGTGCCAGCAGCCCACGGACAGGGATCGAGACCCAGTACTTC. It specifies CASSPRTGIETQYF. Using reference TRBV7-6 and TRBJ2-5 for the parts outside the CDR3, the full variable domain is GAGVSQSPRYKVTKRGQDVALRCDPISGHVSLYWYRQALGQGPEFLTYFNYEAQQDKSGLPNDRFSAERPEGSISTLTIQRTEQRDSAMYRCASSPRTGIETQYFGPGTRLLVL.

The J gene is TRBJ2-1, the V gene TRBV11-2, with 9 positions matching TRBD2. The V gene's germline CDR1 is SGHAT and CDR2 FQNNGV. J was trimmed by 7 bases and V by 1 base; bases with no gene match: 5. The CDR3 has 15 residues. The CDR3 sequence: CASSLASGDQNEQFF. The CDR3 DNA reads TGTGCCAGCAGCTTAGCTAGCGGGGATCAGAATGAGCAGTTCTTC. Complete variable domain (other parts from reference TRBV11-2 and TRBJ2-1): EAGVAQSPRYKIIEKRQSVAFWCNPISGHATLYWYQQILGQGPKLLIQFQNNGVVDDSQLPKDRFSAERLKGVDSTLKIQPAKLEDSAVYLCASSLASGDQNEQFFGPGTRLTVL.

The V call is TRBV4-1, the J call TRBJ2-7, with TRBD1 matching 7 bases. V shed 2 bases, J shed 3 bases, and the junction held 7 bases outside the gene matches. The CDR3 runs to 15 residues. CDR1 is MGHRA, CDR2 YSYEKL, per germline. CDR3 protein: CASSQKPDRDYEQYF. The DNA for the CDR3 is TGCGCCAGCAGCCAAAAACCTGACAGGGACTACGAGCAGTACTTC.

The J gene is TRBJ1-1, the V gene TRBV5-1; 8 bases align to TRBD1. The junction had 8 bases not matched to a gene; V was cut back by 4 bases and J by 0 bases. The CDR3 is 16 residues long. The germline V gene encodes CDR1 SGHRS and CDR2 YFSETQ. The CDR3 region has the DNA TGCGCCAGCAGCCCCGGGACAGGAATCATGAACACTGAAGCTTTCTTT. Protein: CASSPGTGIMNTEAFF.

The chain recombines TRBV9 with TRBJ2-7; TRBD1 might be the D (6 bases). Germline V gene lookup returns CDR1 SGDLS and CDR2 YYNGEE. V gave up 3 bases and J gave up 3 bases, with 13 bases separating them. CDR3 size: 14 residues. CDR3 bases: TGTGCCAGCAGCGAGACAGGTTTAGTCTACGAGCAGTACTTC. The encoded protein is CASSETGLVYEQYF.

This clone occurred once. V gene TRBV4-1 combines with J gene TRBJ1-2, with a possible D match to TRBD1 (6 bases). V lost 1 base, J lost 2 bases, and 17 bases lay in between. Per the germline V gene, CDR1 is MGHRA and CDR2 is YSYEKL. This CDR3 contains 17 residues. The chain's CDR3 is CASSQVYYGGQNYGYTF. The CDR3 DNA reads as TGCGCCAGCAGCCAAGTATATTATGGCGGACAGAACTATGGCTACACCTTC.

The rearrangement joins TRBV3-1 (or the pseudogene TRBV3-2) to TRBJ1-2; D gene unclear. CDR1 is LGHDT, CDR2 YNNKEL, per germline (reference sequence). Trimming took 0 bases from V and 3 from J, leaving 5 bases between them. The CDR3 is 13 amino acids. CDR3 in DNA: TGTGCCAGCAGCCAAGAGAGGGACTATGGCTACACCTTC. Protein sequence: CASSQERDYGYTF.

Note on this clone: At one of its ends the junction is not consistent with the germline gene, which may arise from a read error. The chain joins TRBV4-2 to TRBJ1-4, with D uncertain. Per germline, CDR1 LGHNA and CDR2 YNFKEQ. The CDR3 covers 12 residues. The DNA for the CDR3 is TGTGCCAGCAGCCAAGATTCGCGTGGACTCCATTTT. This codes for CASSQDSRGLHF.

This clone was detected once. The J gene is TRBJ2-2, the V gene TRBV28; possible D gene TRBD2, 6 bases. Germline V gene lookup returns CDR1 MDHEN and CDR2 SYDVKM. This CDR3 comprises 15 residues. Trimming took off 2 bases at V and 3 bases at J, with 10 bases between the two ends. As DNA, the CDR3 is TGTGCCAGCAGTTTAGGCGGGACGCACACCGGGGAGCTGTTTTTT. Its translation is CASSLGGTHTGELFF. Complete variable domain (other parts from reference TRBV28 and TRBJ2-2): DVKVTQSSRYLVKRTGEKVFLECVQDMDHENMFWYRQDPGLGLRLIYFSYDVKMKEKGDIPEGYSVSREKKERFSLILESASTNQTSMYLCASSLGGTHTGELFFGEGSRLTVL.

The chain has TRBV7-9 and TRBJ1-2, with a weak D call TRBD1 (5 bases). The CDR3 sequence is 10 residues long. Between the trimmed V and J ends, which lost 6 bases and 10 bases, there was a span of 9 bases. Germline-derived CDR1 and CDR2 are SEHNR and FQNEAQ (reference sequence). The CDR3: CASRGEVYTF. CDR3 coding DNA: TGTGCCAGCAGGGGGGAGGTCTACACCTTC.

In its sample, this clone was seen once. The rearrangement links TRBV9 to TRBJ2-2; D unclear. CDR1 and CDR2 (germline): SGDLS, YYNGEE. The length of the CDR3 is 13 residues. V lost 0 bases and J 7 bases, leaving 7 bases between the germline ends. As DNA, the CDR3 is TGTGCCAGCAGCGTAGATTTTATCGGGGAGCTGTTTTTT. Translated, it gives CASSVDFIGELFF.

As DNA, the CDR3 is TGTGCCAGCAGCTCCGGAGGGGCCTATGGCTACACCTTC. Residues: CASSSGGAYGYTF. The J gene is TRBJ1-2, the V gene TRBV7-9, with D tentatively TRBD1 (5 bases). The CDR3 consists of 13 residues. The germline CDR1 and CDR2 sequences are SEHNR and FQNEAQ (reference sequence). Trimming removed 4 bases from V and 4 bases from J, with 10 bases in between. Full variable domain (remainder filled in from reference TRBV7-9 and TRBJ1-2): DTGVSQNPRHKITKRGQNVTFRCDPISEHNRLYWYRQTLGQGPEFLTYFQNEAQLEKSRLLSDRFSAERPKGSFSTLEIQRTEQGDSAMYLCASSSGGAYGYTFGSGTRLTVV.